This T cell receptor (beta chain) was identified during a study of blood T cell repertoires in COVID-19. Study at large: Sources were T cells, B-cell-depleted T cells, or PBMCs; the material itself was cDNA or gDNA.

The CDR3 totals 12 residues. V was cut by 7 bases and J by 3 bases, with 6 bases left in between. Looked up from germline, CDR1 is MNHEY and CDR2 is SVGAGI. Repertoires were generated with immunoSEQ multiplex PCR, while TCRdb's copy carries only in-frame clones and drops some. The sample contains a few hundred thousand clones, about 88% of which appear only once. The origin of this receptor is a man aged 40-49 years with active or convalescent COVID-19. V usage is TRBV6-5 and J usage is TRBJ2-2, with D unresolved. Material: peripheral blood. CDR3 coding DNA: TGTGCCAGCACCCTTCACACCGGGGAGCTGTTTTTT. It specifies CASTLHTGELFF.